Described below is a single TCR beta chain sequence and its context. Its cognate antigen is unknown. The CDR3 totals 17 residues. V trimming: 0 bases; J trimming: 5 bases; junction bases outside the gene matches: 11. Germline CDR1 MGHRA, CDR2 YSYEKL. This entry belongs to a study of cytomegalovirus exposure and HLA in healthy donors. Study-level results: Presence/absence analyses took donor sequencing depth as roughly uniform.

The PCR had 60 Vbeta and 13 Jbeta primers. Per the original methods: Later reanalysis found 75 million to 95 million unique TCR beta chains, 10 million to 12 million of them shared. Profiled with immunoSEQ multiplex PCR; TCRdb holds only in-frame clones, not every one. D and trimming come from the DNA, and the V and J calls and clone size come from that table. The data show approximately 150,000 clones, with roughly 77% seen just once and approximately 4.4% held by the top ten. Sequencing input: PBMCs. The sequence came from a man aged 18 to 30 in good health and CMV-seropositive. The chain carries TRBV4-1 and TRBJ2-3; TRBD2 matches at 7 bases. Here the CDR3 DNA reads TGCGCCAGCAGCCAAGATCCCCCTAGCGGCGGGGAAGATACGCAGTATTTT. This translates into CASSQDPPSGGEDTQYF.